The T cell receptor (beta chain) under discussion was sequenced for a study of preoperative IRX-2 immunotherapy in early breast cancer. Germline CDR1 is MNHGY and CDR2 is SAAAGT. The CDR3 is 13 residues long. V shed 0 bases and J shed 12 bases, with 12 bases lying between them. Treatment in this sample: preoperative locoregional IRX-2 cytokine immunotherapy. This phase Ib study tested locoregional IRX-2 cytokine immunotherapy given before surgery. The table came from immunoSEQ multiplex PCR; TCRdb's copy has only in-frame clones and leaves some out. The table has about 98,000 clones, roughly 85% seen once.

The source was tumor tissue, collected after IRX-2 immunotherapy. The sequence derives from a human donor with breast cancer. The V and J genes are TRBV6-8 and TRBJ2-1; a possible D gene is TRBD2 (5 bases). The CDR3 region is CASSYSSGNWQFF. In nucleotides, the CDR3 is TGTGCCAGCAGTTACTCGTCGGGGAATTGGCAGTTCTTC.